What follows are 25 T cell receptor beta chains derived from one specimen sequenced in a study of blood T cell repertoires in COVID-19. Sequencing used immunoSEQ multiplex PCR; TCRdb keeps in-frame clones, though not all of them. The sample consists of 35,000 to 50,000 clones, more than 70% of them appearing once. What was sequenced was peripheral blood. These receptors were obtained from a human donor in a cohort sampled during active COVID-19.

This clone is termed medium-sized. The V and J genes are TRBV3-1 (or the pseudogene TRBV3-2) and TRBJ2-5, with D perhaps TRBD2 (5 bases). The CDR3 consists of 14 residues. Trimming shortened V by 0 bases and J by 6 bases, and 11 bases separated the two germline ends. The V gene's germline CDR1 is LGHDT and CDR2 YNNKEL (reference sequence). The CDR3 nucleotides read TGTGCCAGCAGCCAAGAACTAGATCTAAAGACCCAGTACTTC. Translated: CASSQELDLKTQYF.

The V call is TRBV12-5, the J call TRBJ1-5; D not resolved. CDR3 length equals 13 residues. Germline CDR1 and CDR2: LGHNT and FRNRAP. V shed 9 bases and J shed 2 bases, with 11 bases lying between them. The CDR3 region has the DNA TGTGCTAGCACCACCGGGGGCAATCAGCCCCAGCATTTT. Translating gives CASTTGGNQPQHF.

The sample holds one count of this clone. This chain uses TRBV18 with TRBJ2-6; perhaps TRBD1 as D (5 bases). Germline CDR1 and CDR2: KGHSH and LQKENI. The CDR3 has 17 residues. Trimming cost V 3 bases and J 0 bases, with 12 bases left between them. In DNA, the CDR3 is TGTGCCAGCTCACCCACCTTAGGGGACTCTGGGGCCAACGTCCTGACTTTC. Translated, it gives CASSPTLGDSGANVLTF.

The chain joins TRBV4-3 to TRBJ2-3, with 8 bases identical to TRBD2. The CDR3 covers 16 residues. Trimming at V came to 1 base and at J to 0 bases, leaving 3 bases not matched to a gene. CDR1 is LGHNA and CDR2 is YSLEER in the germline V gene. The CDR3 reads CASSQAGGISTDTQYF. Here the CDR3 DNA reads TGCGCCAGCAGCCAAGCGGGGGGGATTAGCACAGATACGCAGTATTTT.

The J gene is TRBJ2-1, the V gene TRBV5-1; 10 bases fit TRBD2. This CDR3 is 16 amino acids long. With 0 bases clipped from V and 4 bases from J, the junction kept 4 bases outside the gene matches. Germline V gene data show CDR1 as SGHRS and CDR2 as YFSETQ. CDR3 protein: CASSLGGTSAYNEQFF. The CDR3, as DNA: TGCGCCAGCAGCTTGGGGGGGACTAGCGCATACAATGAGCAGTTCTTC.

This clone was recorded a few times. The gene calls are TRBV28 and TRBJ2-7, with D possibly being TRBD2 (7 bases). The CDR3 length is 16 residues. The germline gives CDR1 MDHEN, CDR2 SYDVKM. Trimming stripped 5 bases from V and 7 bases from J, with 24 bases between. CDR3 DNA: TGTGCCAGCAGTCCCCGACTAGCCCAGAAAAGGGGGGAGCAGTACTTC. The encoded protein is CASSPRLAQKRGEQYF.

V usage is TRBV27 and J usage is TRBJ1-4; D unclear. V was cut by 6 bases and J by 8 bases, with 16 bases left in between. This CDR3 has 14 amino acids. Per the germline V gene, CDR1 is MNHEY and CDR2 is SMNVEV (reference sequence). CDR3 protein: CASSTLQEGEKLFF. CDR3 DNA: TGTGCCAGCAGCACACTCCAAGAGGGCGAAAAACTGTTTTTT.

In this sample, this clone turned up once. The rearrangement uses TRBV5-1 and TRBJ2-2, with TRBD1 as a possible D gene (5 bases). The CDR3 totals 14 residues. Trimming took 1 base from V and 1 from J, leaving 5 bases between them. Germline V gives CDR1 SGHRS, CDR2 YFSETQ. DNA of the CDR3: TGCGCCAGCAGCTTGACAGGGAACACCGGGGAGCTGTTTTTT. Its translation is CASSLTGNTGELFF.

CDR3 coding DNA: TGTGCCAGCAGCTCTACTGACAGGGGAGGGAACACTGAAGCTTTCTTT. Translated, it gives CASSSTDRGGNTEAFF. The rearrangement uses TRBV7-9 and TRBJ1-1; 8 bases align to TRBD1. The CDR3 sequence is 16 residues long. CDR1 and CDR2 from the germline V gene are SEHNR and FQNEAQ (reference sequence). V shed 4 bases, J shed 1 base, and the junction held 8 bases outside the gene matches.

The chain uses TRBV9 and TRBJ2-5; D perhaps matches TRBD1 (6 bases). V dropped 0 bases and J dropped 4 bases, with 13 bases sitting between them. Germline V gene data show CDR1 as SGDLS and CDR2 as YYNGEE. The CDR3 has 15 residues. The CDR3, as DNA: TGTGCCAGCAGCGTAGGCGTTGGGGGCCGAGAGACCCAGTACTTC. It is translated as CASSVGVGGRETQYF.

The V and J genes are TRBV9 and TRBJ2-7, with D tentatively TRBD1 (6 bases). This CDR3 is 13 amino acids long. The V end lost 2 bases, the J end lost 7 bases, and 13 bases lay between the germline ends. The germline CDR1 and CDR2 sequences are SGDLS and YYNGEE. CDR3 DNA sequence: TGTGCCAGCAGCGTCCGACAGGCTGGAGAGCAGTACTTC. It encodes CASSVRQAGEQYF.

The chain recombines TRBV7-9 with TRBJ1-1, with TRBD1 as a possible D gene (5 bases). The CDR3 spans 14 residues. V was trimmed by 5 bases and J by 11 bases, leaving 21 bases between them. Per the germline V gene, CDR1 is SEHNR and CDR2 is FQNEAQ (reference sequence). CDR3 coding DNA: TGTGCCAGCAGCCCCCAGGGTATTTCTTTCGGGGCTTTCTTT. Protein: CASSPQGISFGAFF.

CDR3 nucleotide sequence: TGTGCCAGCAGTGACCGACAGGAAACCGGGGAGCTGTTTTTT. Its translation is CASSDRQETGELFF. V is TRBV6-1 and J is TRBJ2-2, with D perhaps matching TRBD1 (6 bases). The CDR3 sequence is 14 residues long. Germline V gives CDR1 MNHNS, CDR2 SASEGT. The V gene lost 3 bases and the J gene lost 5 bases, with 10 bases spanning the gap.

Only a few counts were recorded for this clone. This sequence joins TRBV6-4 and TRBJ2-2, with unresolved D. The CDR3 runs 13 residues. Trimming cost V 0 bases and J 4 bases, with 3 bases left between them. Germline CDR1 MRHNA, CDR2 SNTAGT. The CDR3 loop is CASSDSSTGELFF. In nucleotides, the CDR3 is TGTGCCAGCAGTGACTCGAGCACCGGGGAGCTGTTTTTT.

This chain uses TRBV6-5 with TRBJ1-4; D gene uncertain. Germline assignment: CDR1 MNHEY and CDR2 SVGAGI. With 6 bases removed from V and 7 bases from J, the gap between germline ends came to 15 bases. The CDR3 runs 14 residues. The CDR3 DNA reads TGTGCCAGCAGACATTCTGAGCGGGCTGAAAAACTGTTTTTT. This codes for CASRHSERAEKLFF.

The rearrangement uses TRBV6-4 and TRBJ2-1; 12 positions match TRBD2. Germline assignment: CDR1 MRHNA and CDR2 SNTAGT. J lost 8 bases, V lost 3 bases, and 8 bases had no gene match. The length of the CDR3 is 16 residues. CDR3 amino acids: CASSESLAGGMDEQFF. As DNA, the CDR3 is TGTGCCAGCAGTGAATCACTAGCGGGGGGAATGGATGAGCAGTTCTTC.

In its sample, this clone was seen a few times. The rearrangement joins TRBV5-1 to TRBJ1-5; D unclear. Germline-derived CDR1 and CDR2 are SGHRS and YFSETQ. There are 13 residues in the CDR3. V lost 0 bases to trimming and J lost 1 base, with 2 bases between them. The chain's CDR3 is CASSLVSNQPQHF. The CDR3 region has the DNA TGCGCCAGCAGCTTGGTAAGCAATCAGCCCCAGCATTTT.

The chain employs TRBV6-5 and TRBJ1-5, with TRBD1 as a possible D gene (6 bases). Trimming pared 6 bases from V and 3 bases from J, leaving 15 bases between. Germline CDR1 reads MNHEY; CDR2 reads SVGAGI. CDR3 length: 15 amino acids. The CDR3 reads CASRTTGDSNQPQHF. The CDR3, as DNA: TGTGCCAGCAGGACGACAGGCGATTCCAATCAGCCCCAGCATTTT.

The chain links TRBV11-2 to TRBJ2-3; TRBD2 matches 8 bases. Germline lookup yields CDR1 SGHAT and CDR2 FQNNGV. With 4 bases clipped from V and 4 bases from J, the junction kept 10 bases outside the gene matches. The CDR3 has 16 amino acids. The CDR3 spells CASSSNAAGVADTQYF. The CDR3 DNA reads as TGTGCCAGCAGCTCTAATGCAGCGGGAGTTGCAGATACGCAGTATTTT.

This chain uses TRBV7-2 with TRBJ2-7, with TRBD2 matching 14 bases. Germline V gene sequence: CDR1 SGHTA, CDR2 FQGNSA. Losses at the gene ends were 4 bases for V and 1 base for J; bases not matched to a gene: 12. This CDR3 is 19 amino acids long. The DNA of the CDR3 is TGTGCCAGCAGCTCCCGACTAGCGGGGGGGCTAAAGGTATCCTACGAGCAGTACTTC. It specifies CASSSRLAGGLKVSYEQYF.

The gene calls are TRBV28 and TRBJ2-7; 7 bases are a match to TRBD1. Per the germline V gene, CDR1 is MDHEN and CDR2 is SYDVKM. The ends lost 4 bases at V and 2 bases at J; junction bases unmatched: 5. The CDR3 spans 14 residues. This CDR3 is CASSYDRVPYEQYF. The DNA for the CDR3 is TGTGCCAGCAGTTACGACAGGGTCCCCTACGAGCAGTACTTC.

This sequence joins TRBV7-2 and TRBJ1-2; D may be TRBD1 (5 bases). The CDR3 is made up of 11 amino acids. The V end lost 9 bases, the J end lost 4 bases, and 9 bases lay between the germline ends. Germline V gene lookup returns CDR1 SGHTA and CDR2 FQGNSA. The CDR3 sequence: CASQRGYGYTF. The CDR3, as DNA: TGTGCCAGTCAAAGGGGCTATGGCTACACCTTC. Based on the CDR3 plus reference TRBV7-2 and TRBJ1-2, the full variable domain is GAGVSQSPSNKVTEKGKDVELRCDPISGHTALYWYRQSLGQGLEFLIYFQGNSAPDKSGLPSDRFSAERTGGSVSTLTIQRTQQEDSAVYLCASQRGYGYTFGSGTRLTVV.

The CDR3 reads CASSLLADQPQHF. CDR3 nucleotide sequence: TGTGCCAGCAGCTTATTGGCGGATCAGCCCCAGCATTTT. The V call is TRBV7-3, the J call TRBJ1-5; D call uncertain. Trimming shortened V by 2 bases and J by 5 bases, and 7 bases separated the two germline ends. Germline lookup yields CDR1 SGHTA and CDR2 FQGTGA. The CDR3 is 13 residues long.

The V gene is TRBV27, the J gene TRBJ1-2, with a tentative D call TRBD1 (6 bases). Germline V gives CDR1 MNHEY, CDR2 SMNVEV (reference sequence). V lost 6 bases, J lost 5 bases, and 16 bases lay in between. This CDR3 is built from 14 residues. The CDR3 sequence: CASSPGQSFYGYTF. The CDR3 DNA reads TGTGCCAGCAGCCCAGGACAGTCGTTTTATGGCTACACCTTC.

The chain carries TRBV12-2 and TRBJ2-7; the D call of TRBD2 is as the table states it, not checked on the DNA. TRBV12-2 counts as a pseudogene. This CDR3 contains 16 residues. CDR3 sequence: CASRLVTSGSLHEQYF. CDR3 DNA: TGTGCAAGTCGCTTAGTGACTAGCGGTTCCCTCCACGAGCAGTACTTC.